This TCR beta chain derives from a study of post-analysis software for immune sequencing data. At the level of the study: Several disease courses (relapsing-remitting, secondary progressive and progressive-relapsing) of multiple sclerosis were included.

A word on this clonotype: Its antigen remains unidentified.

Sequencing libraries made from TCR beta cDNA carried unique molecular identifiers. TCRdb re-analysed the PCR reads in MiXCR, keeping a single row per CDR3 protein. The sample gives 400,000 to 500,000 distinct CDR3 sequences, 30% to 40% of which show up once; less than 10% is in the top ten. Findings and limits, study-wide: Samples from a shared batch, those prepared together, strongly co-clustered by F measure. Multiple sclerosis was associated with a significant reduction in normalized Chao1 diversity relative to controls.

This TCR was sampled from a girl aged 2 to 9 with multiple sclerosis. Source material: blood.

The CDR3 region is CASSHPGLRTSPLHF. Written as DNA, the CDR3 is TGCGCCAGCAGTCACCCGGGACTGCGGACTTCACCCCTCCACTTT. This chain joins TRBV23-1 and TRBJ1-6; possibly TRBD1 for D (5 bases). TRBV23-1 is given ORF status, its function remaining uncertain. The ends were cut back, 3 bases at V and 9 bases at J, with 15 bases in the middle. This CDR3 has 15 residues.